The rows below give T cell receptor beta chains drawn from one sample of a study of T-cell reconstitution after alpha-beta-depleted transplantation in children. MiXCR, applied by TCRdb to the PCR reads, yields one record per CDR3 protein. This table has around 93,000 distinct CDR3 sequences, roughly 7.7% appearing once. This material consisted of PBMCs from the stem cell graft donor, taken from the stem cell graft. The receptor source for this set is a human donor who donated a stem cell graft to a child with congenital amegakaryocytic thrombocytopenia. CDR3s include the opening cysteine and the closing phenylalanine or tryptophan. D genes are given only for firm matches. Some rows have no size entry. The others give once, few or many, or a class for an expanded clone.

V	size	J	D	CDR3	DNA
TRBV5-1	many	TRBJ2-5	NA	CASSPSLATQETQYF	TGCGCCAGCAGCCCCTCACTAGCTACCCAAGAGACCCAGTACTTC
TRBV27	NA	TRBJ1-2	NA	CASSQLPGRGYTF	TGTGCCAGCAGTCAACTCCCGGGCCGGGGCTACACCTTC
TRBV7-6	many	TRBJ1-1	NA	CASSPGTVNTEAFF	TGTGCCAGCAGCCCTGGCACAGTGAACACTGAAGCTTTCTTT
TRBV6-1	many	TRBJ2-3	NA	CASSRRGPGGTDTQYF	TGTGCCAGCAGTCGGAGGGGGCCGGGAGGCACAGATACGCAGTATTTT
TRBV9	many	TRBJ2-7	NA	CASSVEGRVGYEQYF	TGTGCCAGCAGCGTAGAGGGTCGGGTCGGGTACGAGCAGTACTTC
TRBV10-3	many	TRBJ2-2	TRBD2	CAISEAPGLASNTGELFF	TGTGCCATCAGTGAGGCGCCGGGACTAGCGTCGAACACCGGGGAGCTGTTTTTT
TRBV6-1	many	TRBJ2-1	NA	CASRVLGSYNEQFF	TGTGCCAGCAGGGTCCTTGGCTCCTACAATGAGCAGTTCTTC
TRBV21-1	NA	TRBJ2-7	NA	CASGTGWEQYF	TGTGCCAGCGGGACAGGGTGGGAGCAGTACTTC
TRBV6-1	many	TRBJ2-7	TRBD2	CASSEGLAGSYEQYF	TGTGCCAGCAGTGAAGGACTAGCGGGCTCCTACGAGCAGTACTTC
TRBV6-5	many	TRBJ2-7	TRBD2	CASSWGWTSGSYEQYF	TGTGCCAGCAGTTGGGGTTGGACTAGCGGGAGTTACGAGCAGTACTTC
TRBV4-1	many	TRBJ1-3	NA	CASSQGEGPRSGNTIYF	TGCGCCAGCAGCCAAGGCGAGGGTCCCCGCTCTGGAAACACCATATATTTT
TRBV30	many	TRBJ1-6	NA	CAWKRINSPLHF	TGTGCCTGGAAACGTATTAATTCACCCCTCCACTTT
TRBV5-1	many	TRBJ2-2	NA	CASSFFRGLDTGELFF	TGCGCCAGCAGCTTTTTTCGAGGGTTGGACACCGGGGAGCTGTTTTTT
TRBV12-3/TRBV12-4	many	TRBJ2-3	TRBD2	CASSWRGSTDTQYF	TGTGCCAGCAGTTGGCGGGGGAGCACAGATACGCAGTATTTT
TRBV7-9	many	TRBJ1-5	TRBD1	CASAGGMNQPQHF	TGTGCCAGCGCAGGGGGAATGAATCAGCCCCAGCATTTT
TRBV3-1	many	TRBJ1-1	NA	CASSQGGGAEAFF	TGTGCCAGCAGCCAAGGGGGGGGAGCTGAAGCTTTCTTT
TRBV6-2/TRBV6-3	many	TRBJ2-2	TRBD2	CASSPPSGRTTGELFF	TGTGCCAGCAGTCCGCCTAGCGGGAGGACGACTGGGGAGCTGTTTTTT
TRBV5-5	many	TRBJ1-1	NA	CASSFGLLTDTEAFF	TGTGCCAGCAGCTTCGGACTTCTCACGGACACTGAAGCTTTCTTT
TRBV29-1	many	TRBJ2-5	TRBD2	CSLSLAGGETQYF	TGCAGCCTTAGTCTAGCGGGAGGGGAGACCCAGTACTTC
TRBV4-2	NA	TRBJ2-1	NA	CASAPVSSVPTYNEQFF	TGTGCCAGCGCCCCGGTTAGTAGCGTACCAACCTACAATGAGCAGTTCTTC
TRBV28	many	TRBJ1-5	TRBD1	CASIQGWGNQPQHF	TGTGCCAGCATACAGGGGTGGGGCAATCAGCCCCAGCATTTT
TRBV20-1	many	TRBJ2-1	NA	CSASRADRVQGHEQFF	TGCAGTGCTAGCCGAGCTGACAGAGTACAAGGCCATGAGCAGTTCTTC
TRBV7-9	many	TRBJ1-2	NA	CATDGAVFGNYGYTF	TGTGCCACCGACGGAGCTGTTTTTGGTAACTATGGCTACACCTTC
TRBV20-1	many	TRBJ2-3	TRBD2	CSAGSSGGITDTQYF	TGCAGTGCTGGTTCTAGCGGGGGTATCACAGATACGCAGTATTTT
TRBV10-3	many	TRBJ2-7	NA	CAISDRDYEQYF	TGTGCCATCAGTGACAGGGATTACGAGCAGTACTTC
TRBV5-1	many	TRBJ2-6	NA	CASSLGTSGANVLTF	TGCGCCAGCAGCTTGGGCACCTCTGGGGCCAACGTCCTGACTTTC
TRBV7-2	many	TRBJ1-1	NA	CASSFYVTEGNTEAFF	TGTGCCAGCAGCTTTTACGTGACAGAAGGGAACACTGAAGCTTTCTTT
TRBV18	NA	TRBJ2-5	TRBD1	CASSPGTGIQETQYF	TGTGCCAGCTCACCCGGGACAGGGATACAGGAGACCCAGTACTTC
TRBV3-1	NA	TRBJ2-5	NA	CASSHGTRQETQYF	TGTGCCAGCAGCCACGGGACGCGGCAAGAGACCCAGTACTTC
TRBV20-1	many	TRBJ2-3	TRBD1	CSASRDSSTDTQYF	TGCAGTGCTAGCCGGGACAGTAGCACAGATACGCAGTATTTT
TRBV12-3/TRBV12-4	many	TRBJ2-2	NA	CASSFGGRGGPNTGELFF	TGTGCCAGCAGTTTTGGGGGCAGGGGTGGCCCGAACACCGGGGAGCTGTTTTTT
TRBV25-1	many	TRBJ2-3	TRBD2	CASSAGTSDGADTQYF	TGTGCCAGCAGTGCCGGGACTAGCGACGGGGCAGATACGCAGTATTTT
TRBV20-1	many	TRBJ1-1	NA	CSASATVNTEAFF	TGCAGTGCTAGTGCGACTGTGAACACTGAAGCTTTCTTT
TRBV15	NA	TRBJ2-1	TRBD2	CVTSRVASGVGEQFF	TGTGTCACCAGCAGAGTAGCTAGCGGGGTAGGAGAGCAGTTCTTC
TRBV20-1	many	TRBJ1-6	NA	CSARDYGPPLHF	TGCAGTGCTAGAGATTACGGGCCACCCCTCCACTTT
TRBV2	NA	TRBJ2-2	TRBD2	CASFLAGGFTGELFF	TGTGCCAGTTTTCTAGCGGGGGGCTTCACCGGGGAGCTGTTTTTT
TRBV28	few	TRBJ2-7	TRBD1	CASSMRQGAGDF	TGTGCCAGCAGCATGAGACAGGGGGCCGGGGACTTC
TRBV6-2/TRBV6-3	NA	TRBJ2-1	NA	CASTTSAGTPDEQFF	TGTGCCAGCACCACAAGCGCCGGGACCCCGGATGAGCAGTTCTTC
TRBV12-3/TRBV12-4	many	TRBJ2-2	NA	CASSLLSGELFF	TGTGCCAGCAGTTTACTATCCGGGGAGCTGTTTTTT